Below, one TCR beta chain is given with its context. Its antigen is still unknown. Each CDR3 protein is one row after TCRdb ran MiXCR on the reads. This table holds roughly 730,000 distinct CDR3 sequences, approximately 33% found once. This sample was taken from a study of T cell repertoires in cytomegalovirus infection. Study at large: Peptides in the study included HLA-C-restricted and HLA-B-restricted CMV epitopes. Evidence of both CMV infection and a matching HLA type came from public TCR beta signatures. The study's findings and limits: Across the ex vivo response, the dominant clonotypes were HLA-C-restricted CMV-specific TCR beta clonotypes. Pooled public TCR beta family frequency picked out CMV carriers with the relevant HLA.

Germline V lookup: CDR1 DFQATT, CDR2 SNEGSKA (reference sequence). V was trimmed by 6 bases and J by 5 bases, leaving 14 bases between them. This CDR3 has 13 residues. The sample was cultured PBMCs, taken from culture after CMV antigen stimulation. V and J are TRBV20-1 and TRBJ2-1; possible D gene TRBD1, 5 bases. The receptor's source is a human donor in good health (CMV status not recorded). Some clones in this sample may be carry-over from other donors' samples. The CDR3 reads CSAWPGWDNEQFF. The DNA of the CDR3 is TGCAGTGCCTGGCCAGGGTGGGACAATGAGCAGTTCTTC.